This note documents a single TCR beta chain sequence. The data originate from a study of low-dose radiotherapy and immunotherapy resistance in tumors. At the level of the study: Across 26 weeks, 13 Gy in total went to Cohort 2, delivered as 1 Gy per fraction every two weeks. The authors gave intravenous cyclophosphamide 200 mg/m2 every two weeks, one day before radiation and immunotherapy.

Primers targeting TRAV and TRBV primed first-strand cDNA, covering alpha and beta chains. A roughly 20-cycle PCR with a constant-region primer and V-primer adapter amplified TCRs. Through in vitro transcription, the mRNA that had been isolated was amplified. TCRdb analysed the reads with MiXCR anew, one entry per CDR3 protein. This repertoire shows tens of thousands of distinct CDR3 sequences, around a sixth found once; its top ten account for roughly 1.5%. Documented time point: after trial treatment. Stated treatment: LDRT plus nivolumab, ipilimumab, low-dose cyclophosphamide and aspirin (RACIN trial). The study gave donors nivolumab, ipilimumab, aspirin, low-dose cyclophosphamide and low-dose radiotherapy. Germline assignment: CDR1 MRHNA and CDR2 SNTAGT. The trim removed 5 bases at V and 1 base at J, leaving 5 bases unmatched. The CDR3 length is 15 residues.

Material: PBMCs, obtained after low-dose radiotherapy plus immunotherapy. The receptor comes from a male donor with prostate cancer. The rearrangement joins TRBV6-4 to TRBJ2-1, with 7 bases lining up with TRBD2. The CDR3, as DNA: TGTGCCAGCAGTTTTTCGGGAGGTTCCTACAATGAGCAGTTCTTC. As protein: CASSFSGGSYNEQFF.